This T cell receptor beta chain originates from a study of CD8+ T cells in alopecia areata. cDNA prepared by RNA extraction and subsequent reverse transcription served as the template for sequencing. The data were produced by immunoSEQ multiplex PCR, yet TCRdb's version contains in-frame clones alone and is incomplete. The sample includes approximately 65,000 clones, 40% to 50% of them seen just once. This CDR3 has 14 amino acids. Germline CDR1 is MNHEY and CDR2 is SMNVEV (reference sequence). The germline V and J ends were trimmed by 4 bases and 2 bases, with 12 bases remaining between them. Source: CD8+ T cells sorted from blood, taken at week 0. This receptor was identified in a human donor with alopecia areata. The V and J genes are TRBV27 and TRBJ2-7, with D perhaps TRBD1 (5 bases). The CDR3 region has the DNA TGTGCCAGCAGTTCCAGGACACACCCCTACGAGCAGTACTTC. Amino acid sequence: CASSSRTHPYEQYF.